This passage covers 21 T cell receptor beta chains from one sample sequenced in a study of OX40 agonist ivuxolimab in advanced cancers. TCRdb keeps only in-frame clones here, not all; method: immunoSEQ multiplex PCR. Of around 35,000 clones in the sample, roughly nine tenths were seen once. The material was CD4+ or CD8+ T cells sorted from blood, obtained in a trial of the OX40 agonist ivuxolimab. The source of these receptors is an adult with an advanced solid tumor such as melanoma, head and neck, liver or kidney cancer.

The chain couples TRBV6-1 to TRBJ2-2; D tentatively reads TRBD1 or TRBD2 (5 bases each). V was shortened by 6 bases and J by 6 bases, with 11 bases between the two germline ends. The CDR3 consists of 13 residues. CDR1 is MNHNS and CDR2 is SASEGT in the germline V gene. In DNA form, the CDR3 reads TGTGCCAGCAGGGACCCGGGGCCCGGGGAGCTGTTTTTT. Its translation: CASRDPGPGELFF.

The chain combines TRBV10-3 with TRBJ2-2; 7 nucleotides agree with TRBD2. Trimming at V came to 3 bases and at J to 7 bases, leaving 8 bases not matched to a gene. CDR1 ENHRY and CDR2 SYGVKD come from the germline V gene. CDR3 length: 15 amino acids. CDR3: CAISDPLGRVGELFF. The CDR3, as DNA: TGTGCCATCAGTGATCCGTTGGGGAGGGTCGGGGAGCTGTTTTTT.

The rearrangement joins TRBV2 to TRBJ2-5; D unclear. V lost 7 bases, J lost 4 bases, and 7 bases lay in between. CDR3 size: 11 residues. The germline CDR1 and CDR2 sequences are SNHLY and FYNNEI. DNA of the CDR3: TGTGCCAGCATCACTGGAGAGACCCAGTACTTC. Translated, it gives CASITGETQYF. Full variable domain (remainder filled in from reference TRBV2 and TRBJ2-5): EPEVTQTPSHQVTQMGQEVILRCVPISNHLYFYWYRQILGQKVEFLVSFYNNEISEKSEIFDDQFSVERPDGSNFTLKIRSTKLEDSAMYFCASITGETQYFGPGTRLLVL.

The chain joins TRBV7-2 to TRBJ2-1, with D possibly matching TRBD1 (6 bases). Germline V gene lookup returns CDR1 SGHTA and CDR2 FQGNSA. This CDR3 is 14 amino acids long. V lost 10 bases, J lost 7 bases, and 20 bases lay in between. CDR3 sequence (DNA): TGTGCCACCGAAGCATTGGGGGCCAATAATGAGCAGTTCTTC. Translating it yields CATEALGANNEQFF. Complete variable domain (other parts from reference TRBV7-2 and TRBJ2-1): GAGVSQSPSNKVTEKGKDVELRCDPISGHTALYWYRQSLGQGLEFLIYFQGNSAPDKSGLPSDRFSAERTGGSVSTLTIQRTQQEDSAVYLCATEALGANNEQFFGPGTRLTVL.

The gene calls are TRBV25-1 and TRBJ2-7, with D perhaps matching TRBD1 (5 bases). The germline V gene has CDR1 MGHDK and CDR2 SYGVNS. The V gene lost 6 bases and the J gene lost 0 bases, with 6 bases spanning the gap. The CDR3 runs to 12 residues. This chain's CDR3 is CASSRASYEQYF. The DNA of the CDR3 is TGTGCCAGCAGCAGGGCCTCCTACGAGCAGTACTTC.

This chain connects TRBV28 to TRBJ2-5; TRBD2 is a possible D gene (6 bases). The DNA end favors TRBJ2-7, so the J call may be wrong. CDR1 and CDR2 (germline): MDHEN, SYDVKM. CDR3 size: 13 residues. The CDR3 DNA reads TGTGCCAGCAGCCGGGGACTGTCCTACGAGCAGTACTTC. It yields the protein CASSRGLSYEQYF.

V gene TRBV4-2 combines with J gene TRBJ1-5; D ambiguous. This CDR3 spans 15 amino acids. CDR1 is LGHNA, CDR2 YNFKEQ, per germline. Trimming took off 0 bases at V and 2 bases at J, with 8 bases between the two ends. CDR3 in DNA: TGTGCCAGCAGCCAAGATATAACGGGCAATCAGCCCCAGCATTTT. Translated: CASSQDITGNQPQHF.

The gene calls are TRBV7-9 and TRBJ1-5; 7 nucleotides agree with TRBD1. V lost 9 bases and J lost 4; bases outside the gene matches: 12. Germline V CDR1 and CDR2: SEHNR, FQNEAQ (reference sequence). This CDR3 is built from 15 residues. The CDR3 nucleotides are TGTGCCAGGATGACGGGACAGAGAAATAATCAGCCCCAGCATTTT. Its protein product is CARMTGQRNNQPQHF.

The chain couples TRBV18 to TRBJ2-5, with 8 positions matching TRBD1. The CDR3 contains 16 residues. Per germline, CDR1 KGHSH and CDR2 LQKENI. The V segment lost 3 bases and the J segment 2 bases; nucleotides outside the gene matches: 8. DNA of the CDR3: TGTGCCAGCTCACCTCCGGGACAGGAGCCTCAAGAGACCCAGTACTTC. Protein: CASSPPGQEPQETQYF.

The chain carries TRBV5-4 and TRBJ2-5, with 8 bases lining up with TRBD2. Looked up from germline, CDR1 is SGHNT and CDR2 is YYREEE (reference sequence). CDR3 length: 14 amino acids. Trimming removed 0 bases from V and 5 bases from J; junction bases left unmatched: 3. CDR3 residues: CASSLERGWETQYF. In DNA form, the CDR3 reads TGTGCCAGCAGCTTGGAGCGGGGGTGGGAGACCCAGTACTTC.

This rearrangement joins TRBV9 to TRBJ1-1, with D perhaps TRBD1 (5 bases). V gave up 4 bases and J gave up 2 bases, with 15 bases separating them. This CDR3 is built from 15 residues. The germline V gene encodes CDR1 SGDLS and CDR2 YYNGEE. CDR3 region: CASSPRLGPNTEAFF. Written as DNA, the CDR3 is TGTGCCAGCAGCCCCCGGTTGGGGCCCAACACTGAAGCTTTCTTT.

This chain uses TRBV5-1 with TRBJ1-1; D possibly corresponds to TRBD1 (5 bases). The CDR3 covers 14 residues. V dropped 2 bases and J dropped 6 bases, with 14 bases sitting between them. Germline V gene sequence: CDR1 SGHRS, CDR2 YFSETQ. CDR3 loop: CASSFNRGPAEAFF. CDR3 nucleotides: TGCGCCAGCAGCTTTAATAGGGGCCCCGCTGAAGCTTTCTTT.

V usage is TRBV2 and J usage is TRBJ1-3; D unclear. The CDR3 consists of 14 residues. Trimming removed 6 bases from V and 2 bases from J, with 11 bases in between. Germline values: CDR1 SNHLY, CDR2 FYNNEI. CDR3 sequence (DNA): TGTGCCAGCAGCACCCCGCCGGCTGGAAACACCATATATTTT. This encodes CASSTPPAGNTIYF.

The chain has TRBV23-1 and TRBJ2-1; D may be TRBD2 (6 bases). TRBV23-1 belongs to the ORF category, with a function that is uncertain. This CDR3 comprises 18 residues. V lost 4 bases and J lost 2, with 21 bases in between. CDR3 sequence: CASSPRNRGTVPYNEQFF. The CDR3 DNA reads as TGCGCCAGCAGTCCCCGAAATCGGGGGACGGTCCCCTACAATGAGCAGTTCTTC.

The rearrangement joins TRBV12-2 to TRBJ2-2; the table calls TRBD2, which could not be checked here. TRBV12-2 is a pseudogene. The length of the CDR3 is 16 residues. The DNA of the CDR3 is TGTGCAAGTCGCTTAGTTCTGGCGGGGGACACCGGGGAGCTGTTTTTT. It codes for CASRLVLAGDTGELFF.

The genes are TRBV5-8 and TRBJ2-1, with 13 nucleotides matching TRBD2. Germline-derived CDR1 and CDR2 are SGHTS and YDEGEE. V was pared by 0 bases and J by 0 bases, with 0 bases of the junction left unmatched. This CDR3 has 17 residues. CDR3 in amino acids: CASSLGTSGSSYNEQFF. The CDR3 DNA follows: TGTGCCAGCAGCTTGGGGACTAGCGGGAGCTCCTACAATGAGCAGTTCTTC.

This clone was observed a single time. V gene TRBV5-6 combines with J gene TRBJ1-2; D not resolved. Germline CDR1 is SGHDT and CDR2 is YYEEEE. V was trimmed by 0 bases and J by 4 bases, leaving 7 bases between them. This CDR3 region has 13 residues. The CDR3 DNA reads TGTGCCAGCAGCTTGGACAGTTTCTATGGCTACACCTTC. Translating gives CASSLDSFYGYTF.

This chain uses TRBV7-2 with TRBJ2-3, with 11 nucleotides matching TRBD2. The CDR3 length is 17 residues. Trimming took 1 base from V and 2 from J; bases not matched to a gene: 5. Per germline, CDR1 SGHTA and CDR2 FQGNSA. The DNA of the CDR3 is TGTGCCAGCAGCTTAGGTCGACTAGCGGGGCCCACAGATACGCAGTATTTT. Its translation is CASSLGRLAGPTDTQYF.

The rearrangement links TRBV7-2 to TRBJ2-7, with D hard to call. This CDR3 spans 11 amino acids. Germline V gives CDR1 SGHTA, CDR2 FQGNSA. With 4 bases removed from V and 4 bases from J, the gap between germline ends came to 5 bases. The DNA for the CDR3 is TGTGCCAGCAGCTGGGATTACGAGCAGTACTTC. It codes for CASSWDYEQYF. The full variable domain, with the rest looked up from reference TRBV7-2 and TRBJ2-7, is GAGVSQSPSNKVTEKGKDVELRCDPISGHTALYWYRQSLGQGLEFLIYFQGNSAPDKSGLPSDRFSAERTGGSVSTLTIQRTQQEDSAVYLCASSWDYEQYFGPGTRLTVT.

V usage is TRBV10-3 and J usage is TRBJ1-6; weak D call: TRBD1 (5 bases). The CDR3 is made up of 13 amino acids. Germline V gene sequence: CDR1 ENHRY, CDR2 SYGVKD. Trimming took 8 bases from V and 10 from J, leaving 15 bases between them. CDR3 coding DNA: TGTGCCATCGCAGAGAGGGGTGGCTCACCCCTCCACTTT. It yields the protein CAIAERGGSPLHF.

The chain uses TRBV5-1 and TRBJ2-1; 10 bases are a match to TRBD2. J lost 8 bases, V lost 0 bases, and 5 bases had no gene match. Germline CDR1 reads SGHRS; CDR2 reads YFSETQ. CDR3 length equals 15 residues. Written as DNA, the CDR3 is TGCGCCAGCAGCTTGGGAGCGGGGGGGCCCTATGAGCAGTTCTTC. It is translated as CASSLGAGGPYEQFF.